The clone carrying this T cell receptor beta chain was detected only a few times. The data belong to a study of T-cell reconstitution after alpha-beta-depleted transplantation in children. CDR1 and CDR2 (germline): SEHNR, FQNEAQ (reference sequence). CDR3 length equals 16 residues. V gave up 2 bases and J gave up 0 bases, with 10 bases separating them. The library targeted TCRbeta and was prepared with unique molecular identifiers. TCRdb called the PCR reads again in MiXCR, with one record for every CDR3 protein. Among about 400,000 distinct CDR3 sequences, roughly 16% were seen once, and the ten largest hold around 28%.

Source: PBMCs, mostly from graft donor cells, taken 360 days after TCRalphabeta/CD19-depleted stem cell transplant. This TCR was recovered from a boy under two years old who had a stem cell transplant for Wiskott-Aldrich syndrome, so the T cells may come from the graft donor. The V gene is TRBV7-9, the J gene TRBJ2-2, with D unresolved. As DNA, the CDR3 is TGTGCCAGCAGCTTAACGCGCAGAACGAACACCGGGGAGCTGTTTTTT. Translation: CASSLTRRTNTGELFF.